The present T cell receptor beta chain was sequenced within a study of blood T cell repertoires in COVID-19. Study-wide context: COVID-19 samples, acute and convalescent, were from the United States, Italy and Spain.

In Cohort 3, a recovered donor had either two negative PCRs, clearance, or symptom resolution. Generated by immunoSEQ multiplex PCR, the TCRdb table keeps only in-frame clones and is missing some. The sample lists 150,000 to 250,000 clones, 80% to 90% occurring once. The CDR3 has 13 amino acids. CDR1 SEHNR and CDR2 FQNEAQ come from the germline V gene (reference sequence). V shed 5 bases and J 5 bases; nucleotides not matched to a gene: 3. V gene TRBV7-9 combines with J gene TRBJ2-3; TRBD1 agrees at 8 bases. Input material: PBMCs or T cells enriched from blood (not recorded which). The receptor was derived from a man aged 40-55 years who had recovered from COVID-19. CDR3 in amino acids: CASSATGGDTQYF. The DNA for the CDR3 is TGTGCCAGCAGCGCTACAGGGGGAGATACGCAGTATTTT.